The clone carrying this T cell receptor beta chain was picked up a small number of times. Its cognate antigen is unknown. The record originates from a study of response to subunit inactivated influenza vaccine. Study-level results: Every seasonal influenza vaccination brings in few new T cells, the authors suggested.

V lost 5 bases and J 0 bases, leaving 12 bases between the germline ends. The length of the CDR3 is 14 residues. Germline-derived CDR1 and CDR2 are SGHRS and YFSETQ. Using its own MiXCR run on the RT-PCR reads, TCRdb lists one record per CDR3 protein. Altogether 550,000 to 800,000 distinct CDR3 sequences are present, approximately 14% being singletons, with the ten largest covering around a tenth. This clonotype originated in a man between 45 and 60 years old who received an inactivated influenza vaccine. The J gene is TRBJ2-7, the V gene TRBV5-1; D gene ambiguous. The material sequenced was PBMCs from blood, taken 11 to 12 days after vaccination. CDR3 bases: TGCGCCAGCAGTGCCCTAGGAGTCTCCTACGAGCAGTACTTC. It yields the protein CASSALGVSYEQYF.